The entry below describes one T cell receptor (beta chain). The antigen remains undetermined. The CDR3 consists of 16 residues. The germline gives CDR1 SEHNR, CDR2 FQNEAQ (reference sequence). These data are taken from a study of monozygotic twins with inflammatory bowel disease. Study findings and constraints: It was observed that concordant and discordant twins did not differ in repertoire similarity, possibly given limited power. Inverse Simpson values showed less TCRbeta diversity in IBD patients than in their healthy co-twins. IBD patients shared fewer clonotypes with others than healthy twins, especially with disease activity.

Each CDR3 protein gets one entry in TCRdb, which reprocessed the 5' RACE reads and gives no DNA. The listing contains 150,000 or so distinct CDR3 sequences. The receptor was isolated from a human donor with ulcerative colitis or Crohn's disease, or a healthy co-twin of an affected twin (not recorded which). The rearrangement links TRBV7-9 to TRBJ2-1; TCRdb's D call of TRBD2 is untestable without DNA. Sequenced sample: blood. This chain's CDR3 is CASSPRTSGSYNEQFF.